These T cell receptor beta chains were read from a single sample in a study of T cell changes during pregnancy in multiple sclerosis. Clones were read by immunoSEQ multiplex PCR, and TCRdb kept only the in-frame ones, dropping some. The sample lists some 28,000 clones, approximately 90% occurring once. The material sequenced was CD4+ T cells from peripheral blood mononuclear cells, taken in the first trimester of pregnancy. These receptors were taken from a female donor in good health, enrolled as a control in a pregnancy study. The CDR3 runs from the conserved cysteine through the conserved F or W. The D gene is left open where the match is weak. The listing skips clone size in some rows; elsewhere it reads once, few, many or a size class.

15	TRBV5-1	NA	NA	TRBJ1-4	TGCGCCAGCAGCCAGACGGGGGGGGATGGCGAAAAACTGTTTTTT	CASSQTGGDGEKLFF
17	TRBV18	NA	NA	TRBJ2-4	TGTGCCAGCTCACTGAACCGACAGTCTATAGTCAAAAACATTCAGTACTTC	CASSLNRQSIVKNIQYF
11	TRBV2	once	NA	TRBJ1-4	TGTGCCAGCAGTGACTATGAAAAACTGTTTTTT	CASSDYEKLFF
12	TRBV9	once	NA	TRBJ2-1	TGTGCCAGCAGCGTAGCTGACAGAAAGCAGTTCTTC	CASSVADRKQFF
15	TRBV4-2	NA	TRBD2	TRBJ2-3	TGTGCCAGCAGCCAAGAAGCGGGGGGGCCAGATACGCAGTATTTT	CASSQEAGGPDTQYF
14	TRBV14	few	TRBD1	TRBJ1-1	TGTGCCAGCAGCCAAGTAGGGGGGACAGCCCAAGCTTTCTTT	CASSQVGGTAQAFF
13	TRBV9	NA	NA	TRBJ2-3	TGTGCCAGCAGCGTAGAGGCTAGGGGATCGCAGTATTTT	CASSVEARGSQYF
13	TRBV29-1	NA	NA	TRBJ2-3	TGCAGCGAGCGTAGCGCCCGCACAGATACGCAGTATTTT	CSERSARTDTQYF
14	TRBV18	few	TRBD1	TRBJ1-1	TGTGCCAGCTCACGGGACAGAACGGACACTGAAGCTTTCTTT	CASSRDRTDTEAFF
14	TRBV27	NA	NA	TRBJ2-5	TGTGCCAGCAGTCCCGGGACTGAAAGCCCACGGCAGTACTTC	CASSPGTESPRQYF
13	TRBV5-4	NA	NA	TRBJ2-7	TGTGCCAGCAGCTCGACAGCGATCTACGAGCAGTACTTC	CASSSTAIYEQYF
14	TRBV2	NA	NA	TRBJ1-2	TGTGCCAGCAGTGAACGGCGGCTTAACTATGGCTACACCTTC	CASSERRLNYGYTF
16	TRBV9	NA	TRBD2	TRBJ2-3	TGTGCCAGCAGCACCCGAGCGGGAGGGTTGACAGATACGCAGTATTTT	CASSTRAGGLTDTQYF
15	TRBV19	NA	NA	TRBJ2-3	TGTGCCAGTAGTATATATGAGGGATCGACAGATACGCAGTATTTT	CASSIYEGSTDTQYF
14	TRBV10-2	NA	TRBD1	TRBJ1-4	TGCGCCAGCAGGACAGGGGCAACTAATGAAAAACTGTTTTTT	CASRTGATNEKLFF
14	TRBV5-1	NA	NA	TRBJ2-3	TGCGCCAGCAGCTTACGGGAGAGGGCAGATACGCAGTATTTT	CASSLRERADTQYF
13	TRBV6-5	NA	NA	TRBJ1-2	TGTGCCAGCAGTTACGGCACAGGGAATGGCTACACCTTC	CASSYGTGNGYTF
15	TRBV10-2	NA	TRBD1	TRBJ1-2	TGCGCCAGCAGTTCCTCACCGGGACAGACCTATGGCTACACCTTC	CASSSSPGQTYGYTF
15	TRBV27	NA	NA	TRBJ2-2	TGTGCCAGCAGCGGCCGGAGGGGCAGGTCGGGGGAGCTGTTTTTT	CASSGRRGRSGELFF
16	TRBV4-1	NA	TRBD2	TRBJ2-3	TGCGCCAGCAGCCTCGGACTAGCGCAAGCGTCAGATACGCAGTATTTT	CASSLGLAQASDTQYF
15	TRBV10-2	NA	TRBD1	TRBJ1-1	TGCGCCACCCAGACAGGGGGCGGGATTTCTACTGAAGCTTTCTTT	CATQTGGGISTEAFF
13	TRBV29-1	NA	TRBD2	TRBJ2-3	TGCAGCGTGGAAAGCGGGACGAGAGATACGCAGTATTTT	CSVESGTRDTQYF
15	TRBV2	NA	TRBD1	TRBJ1-1	TGTGCCAGCAGTCCTCCGACAGGGGTGTTCACTGAAGCTTTCTTT	CASSPPTGVFTEAFF
15	TRBV15	NA	NA	TRBJ1-2	TGTGCCACCAGCAGCCGGGACAAATACAACTATGGCTACACCTTC	CATSSRDKYNYGYTF
15	TRBV28	NA	TRBD1	TRBJ2-7	TGTGCCAGCAGTTTATGGGGGACAGCGGTCTACGAGCAGTACTTC	CASSLWGTAVYEQYF
11	TRBV20-1	NA	TRBD1	TRBJ1-2	TGCACCTGGCGGACAGGGACTGGCTACACCTTC	CTWRTGTGYTF
16	TRBV28	NA	TRBD1	TRBJ2-7	TGTGCCAGCAGTTTTGAAACCGGGACAGGGGACTACGAGCAGTACTTC	CASSFETGTGDYEQYF
17	TRBV10-3	NA	NA	TRBJ1-5	TGTGCCATCAGTGAGTCGACTCGAGGGCTTGGCAATCAGCCCCAGCATTTT	CAISESTRGLGNQPQHF
13	TRBV5-6	few	NA	TRBJ2-5	TGTGCCAGCAGCTTGGGCAGGGTTGAGACCCAGTACTTC	CASSLGRVETQYF
16	TRBV9	NA	NA	TRBJ2-2	TGTGCCAGCAGCGTACTAGAGACTATCAAATCCGGGGAGCTGTTTTTT	CASSVLETIKSGELFF
13	TRBV30	NA	NA	TRBJ2-7	TGTGCCTGGAGCGACGGGAGCTCCTACGAGCAGTACTTC	CAWSDGSSYEQYF
12	TRBV18	NA	NA	TRBJ2-2	TGTGCCAGCTCACCTCAAACCGGGGAGCTGTTTTTT	CASSPQTGELFF
15	TRBV4-3	NA	NA	TRBJ2-4	TGCGCCAGCAGCCAAGATCTTACTAGCTCGGGCATTCAGTACTTC	CASSQDLTSSGIQYF
15	TRBV11-2	NA	NA	TRBJ1-4	TGTGCCAGCAGCTTTTCAACAGGGAGGGATGAAAAACTGTTTTTT	CASSFSTGRDEKLFF
13	TRBV2	NA	TRBD1	TRBJ2-2	TGTGCCAGCAGCGGGACAGTCACCGGGGAGCTGTTTTTT	CASSGTVTGELFF
18	TRBV5-1	NA	TRBD2	TRBJ2-3	TGCGCCAGCAGCTTGGAAACTAGCGGGGGGGGTTACACAGATACGCAGTATTTT	CASSLETSGGGYTDTQYF
15	TRBV7-9	NA	TRBD1	TRBJ1-6	TGTGCCAGCAGCTCAGGTACAGGGGGTCATTCACCCCTCCACTTT	CASSSGTGGHSPLHF
12	TRBV29-1	NA	NA	TRBJ1-2	TGCAGCGTTGCTGACAGTTACTATGGCTACACCTTC	CSVADSYYGYTF
15	TRBV7-9	NA	TRBD2	TRBJ2-5	TGTGCCAGCAGCTTAGTTCCGGGGGGGGGAGAGACCCAGTACTTC	CASSLVPGGGETQYF
16	TRBV5-5	NA	NA	TRBJ1-2	TGTGCCAGCAGCTTTGGTAGTCCAGGGCTTGGCTATGGCTACACCTTC	CASSFGSPGLGYGYTF
15	TRBV10-3	NA	NA	TRBJ1-2	TGTGCCATCAGTGAGTACCTCCGGACAGCCTATGGCTACACCTTC	CAISEYLRTAYGYTF
16	TRBV4-3	NA	NA	TRBJ1-4	TGCGCCAGCAGCCATGAGACAGAAGCAACTAATGAAAAACTGTTTTTT	CASSHETEATNEKLFF
15	TRBV27	NA	TRBD1	TRBJ1-6	TGTGCCAGCAGTTTGGCCCCCAGGGGGACCTCACCCCTCCACTTT	CASSLAPRGTSPLHF
16	TRBV2	NA	NA	TRBJ2-2	TGTGCCAGCAGTGTGGATTCCAGGGTTCGTAACGGGGAGCTGTTTTTT	CASSVDSRVRNGELFF
13	TRBV30	NA	TRBD1	TRBJ1-5	TGTGCCTGGAGGGGACAGTTCAATCAGCCCCAGCATTTT	CAWRGQFNQPQHF
13	TRBV7-9	NA	NA	TRBJ1-1	TGTGCCAGCAGTCCTCGTACATTGGCTGAAGCTTTCTTT	CASSPRTLAEAFF
14	TRBV11-3	NA	TRBD2	TRBJ2-7	TGTGCCAGCAGTCGAGCTAGCGGGAGCTACGAGCAGTACTTC	CASSRASGSYEQYF
15	TRBV23-1	NA	NA	TRBJ2-7	TGCGCCAGCAGTCACCAGGCGCAAATTACCTACGAGCAGTACTTC	CASSHQAQITYEQYF
10	TRBV5-4	few	NA	TRBJ2-5	TGTGCCACCGGGAAAGAGACCCAGTACTTC	CATGKETQYF
15	TRBV28	NA	TRBD1	TRBJ1-2	TGTGCCAGCAGTTTGTCCGGGACAGGGGGCTATGGCTACACCTTC	CASSLSGTGGYGYTF
16	TRBV19	NA	NA	TRBJ1-5	TGTGCCAGTAGTCCCACCGGGACTCCCGAACGTCAGCCCCAGCATTTT	CASSPTGTPERQPQHF